This T cell receptor beta chain was found in a study of blood T cell repertoires in COVID-19. Overall study: Researchers got acute and convalescent COVID-19 samples from the United States, Italy and Spain. PBMCs, B-cell-depleted T cells, or T cells provided the cDNA or gDNA that made up the material.

The CDR3 runs to 15 residues. CDR1 is SGHAT and CDR2 is FQNNGV in the germline V gene. J gave up 0 bases and V 7 bases, and 8 bases lay outside the gene matches. As handled by the study authors: Amplification with reference gene primers provided the estimates of nucleated cell counts. Some clones are missing from TCRdb's copy, which holds only in-frame ones; the method was immunoSEQ multiplex PCR. That table furnishes V, J and clone size, whereas the DNA furnished D and trimming. The data show 99,000 or so clones, roughly 80% seen once. This chain joins TRBV11-2 and TRBJ2-7, with 8 bases lining up with TRBD2. The sequencing sample was made of peripheral blood. This TCR came from a woman of 80 years or more with acute or convalescent COVID-19. CDR3 region: CASTLSGISSYEQYF. The CDR3 region has the DNA TGTGCCAGCACCCTTAGCGGGATAAGCTCCTACGAGCAGTACTTC. Using reference TRBV11-2 and TRBJ2-7 for the parts outside the CDR3, the full variable domain is EAGVAQSPRYKIIEKRQSVAFWCNPISGHATLYWYQQILGQGPKLLIQFQNNGVVDDSQLPKDRFSAERLKGVDSTLKIQPAKLEDSAVYLCASTLSGISSYEQYFGPGTRLTVT.